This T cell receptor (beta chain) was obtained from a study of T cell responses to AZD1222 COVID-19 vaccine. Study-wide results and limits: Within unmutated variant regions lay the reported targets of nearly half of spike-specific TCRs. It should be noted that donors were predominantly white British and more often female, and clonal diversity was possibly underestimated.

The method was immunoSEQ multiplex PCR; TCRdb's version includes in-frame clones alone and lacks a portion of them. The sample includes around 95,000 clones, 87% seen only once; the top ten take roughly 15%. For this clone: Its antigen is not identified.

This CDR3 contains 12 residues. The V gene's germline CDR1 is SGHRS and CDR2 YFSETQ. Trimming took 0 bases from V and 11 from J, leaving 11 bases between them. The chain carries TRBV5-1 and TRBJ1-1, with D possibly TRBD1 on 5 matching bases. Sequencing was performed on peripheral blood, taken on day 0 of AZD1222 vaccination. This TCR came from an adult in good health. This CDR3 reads CASSLAGGRAFF. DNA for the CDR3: TGCGCCAGCAGCTTGGCGGGGGGTAGGGCTTTCTTT.